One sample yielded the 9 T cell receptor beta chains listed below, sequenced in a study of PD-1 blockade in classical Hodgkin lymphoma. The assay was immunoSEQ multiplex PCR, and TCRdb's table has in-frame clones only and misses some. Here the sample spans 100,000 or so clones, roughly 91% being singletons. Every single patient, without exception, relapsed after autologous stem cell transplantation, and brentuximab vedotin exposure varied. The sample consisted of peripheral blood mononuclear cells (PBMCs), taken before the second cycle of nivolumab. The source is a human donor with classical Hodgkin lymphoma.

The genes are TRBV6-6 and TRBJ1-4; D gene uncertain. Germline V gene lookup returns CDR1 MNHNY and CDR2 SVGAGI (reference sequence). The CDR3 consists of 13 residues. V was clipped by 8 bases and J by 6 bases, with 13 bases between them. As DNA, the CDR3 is TGTGCCAGCTCAGATAGGGCACATGAAAAACTGTTTTTT. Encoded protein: CASSDRAHEKLFF.

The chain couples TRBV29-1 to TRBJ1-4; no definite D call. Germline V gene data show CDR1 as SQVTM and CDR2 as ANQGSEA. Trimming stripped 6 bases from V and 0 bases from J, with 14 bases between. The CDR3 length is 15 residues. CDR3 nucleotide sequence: TGCAGCGTCGCTCGGGCGGGAACAACTAATGAAAAACTGTTTTTT. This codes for CSVARAGTTNEKLFF.

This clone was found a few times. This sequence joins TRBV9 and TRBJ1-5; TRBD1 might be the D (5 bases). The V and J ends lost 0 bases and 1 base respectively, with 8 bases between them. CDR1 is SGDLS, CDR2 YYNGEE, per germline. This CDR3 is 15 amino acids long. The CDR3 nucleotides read TGTGCCAGCAGCGTAGGGACATCGAGCAATCAGCCCCAGCATTTT. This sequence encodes CASSVGTSSNQPQHF.

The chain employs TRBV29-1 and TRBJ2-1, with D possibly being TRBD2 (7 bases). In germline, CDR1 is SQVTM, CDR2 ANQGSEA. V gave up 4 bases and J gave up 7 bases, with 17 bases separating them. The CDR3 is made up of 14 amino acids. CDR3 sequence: CSVVGGGPGNEQFF. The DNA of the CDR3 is TGCAGCGTTGTCGGCGGGGGCCCGGGGAATGAGCAGTTCTTC.

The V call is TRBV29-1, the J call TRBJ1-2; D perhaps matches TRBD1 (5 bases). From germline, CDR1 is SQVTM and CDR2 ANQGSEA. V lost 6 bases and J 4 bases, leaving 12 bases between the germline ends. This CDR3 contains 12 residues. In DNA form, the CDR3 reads TGCAGCGTGGCGGACACTATCTATGGCTACACCTTC. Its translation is CSVADTIYGYTF.

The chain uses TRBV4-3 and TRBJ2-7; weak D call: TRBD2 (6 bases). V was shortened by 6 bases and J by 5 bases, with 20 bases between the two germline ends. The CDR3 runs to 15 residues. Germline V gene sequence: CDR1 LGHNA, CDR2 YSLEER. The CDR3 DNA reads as TGCGCCAGCAGGTCCGGGACTGCAACCGCGGACGAGCAGTACTTC. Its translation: CASRSGTATADEQYF.

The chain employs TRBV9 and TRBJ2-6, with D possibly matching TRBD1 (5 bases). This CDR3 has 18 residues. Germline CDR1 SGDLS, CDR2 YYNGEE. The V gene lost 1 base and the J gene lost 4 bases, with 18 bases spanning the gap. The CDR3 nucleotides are TGTGCCAGCAGCGTAACAGGCAGGGCCCACGACGGGGCCAACGTCCTGACTTTC. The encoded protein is CASSVTGRAHDGANVLTF.

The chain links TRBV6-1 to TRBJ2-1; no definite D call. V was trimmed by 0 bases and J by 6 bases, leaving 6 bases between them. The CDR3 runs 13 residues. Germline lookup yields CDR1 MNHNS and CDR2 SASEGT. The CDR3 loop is CASSEAVSNEQFF. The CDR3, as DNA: TGTGCCAGCAGTGAAGCTGTTTCCAATGAGCAGTTCTTC.

CDR3 loop: CASSLARDRAWETQYF. The CDR3 nucleotides are TGTGCCAGCAGCTTAGCTAGGGACAGGGCTTGGGAGACCCAGTACTTC. The V call is TRBV7-8, the J call TRBJ2-5; 9 nucleotides align to TRBD1. V lost 0 bases and J lost 5; bases outside the gene matches: 7. In germline, CDR1 is SGHVS, CDR2 FQNEAQ. The CDR3 has 16 amino acids.